Listed below are T cell receptor beta chains from one sample, sequenced in a study of T cell changes during pregnancy in multiple sclerosis. Produced via immunoSEQ multiplex PCR; TCRdb's table is partial and in-frame only. The sample has over 60,000 clones, roughly 91% seen once. The sample was peripheral blood, taken in the third trimester of pregnancy. The receptor set was obtained from a female donor in good health, enrolled as a control in a pregnancy study. The CDR3 runs from the conserved cysteine through the conserved F or W. Each record gives: V gene, J gene, D gene, clone size, CDR3 DNA, CDR3 protein. D genes are given only for firm matches. The listing skips clone size in some rows; elsewhere it reads once, few, many or a size class.

V gene: TRBV14
J gene: TRBJ1-4
D gene: .
clone size: .
CDR3 DNA: TGTGCCAGCAGTTTACAGCCTAATGAAAAACTGTTTTTT
CDR3 protein: CASSLQPNEKLFF

V gene: TRBV5-1
J gene: TRBJ2-5
D gene: .
clone size: .
CDR3 DNA: TGCGCCAGCAGCCCCCTCTTGGGGGGGGGCGAAGAGACCCAGTACTTC
CDR3 protein: CASSPLLGGGEETQYF

V gene: TRBV15
J gene: TRBJ1-1
D gene: .
clone size: .
CDR3 DNA: TGTGCCACCAGCGTGACAGGTAACACTGAAGCTTTCTTT
CDR3 protein: CATSVTGNTEAFF

V gene: TRBV5-1
J gene: TRBJ1-2
D gene: .
clone size: .
CDR3 DNA: TGCGCCAGCAGCTTGGTGTCCGCCAGAGGCTACACCTTC
CDR3 protein: CASSLVSARGYTF

V gene: TRBV10-3
J gene: TRBJ1-2
D gene: TRBD1
clone size: once
CDR3 DNA: TGTGCCTCCCGACAGGGTGACTATGGCTACACCTTC
CDR3 protein: CASRQGDYGYTF

V gene: TRBV10-1
J gene: TRBJ2-2
D gene: .
clone size: .
CDR3 DNA: TGCGCCAGCAGTGAACGGGCCGGGGAGCTGTTTTTT
CDR3 protein: CASSERAGELFF

V gene: TRBV7-2
J gene: TRBJ2-2
D gene: TRBD2
clone size: .
CDR3 DNA: TGTGCCAGCAGCTTCGTACTAGCGGGCACCGGGGAGCTGTTTTTT
CDR3 protein: CASSFVLAGTGELFF

V gene: TRBV6-1
J gene: TRBJ1-5
D gene: TRBD1
clone size: .
CDR3 DNA: TGTGCCAGCAGTCGGGACAGGGGCGACGGTCAGCCCCAGCATTTT
CDR3 protein: CASSRDRGDGQPQHF

V gene: TRBV25-1
J gene: TRBJ1-2
D gene: TRBD1
clone size: .
CDR3 DNA: TGTGCCAGCAGACGACAGGGGCTGGGCTACACCTTC
CDR3 protein: CASRRQGLGYTF

V gene: TRBV5-1
J gene: TRBJ2-1
D gene: .
clone size: .
CDR3 DNA: TGCGCCAGCAGCCCGGAGGGGCGCCAGGGAGCCTACAATGAGCAGTTCTTC
CDR3 protein: CASSPEGRQGAYNEQFF

V gene: TRBV20-1
J gene: TRBJ2-4
D gene: .
clone size: .
CDR3 DNA: TGCAGTGCTCACCCAGACTACTTACAGTACTTC
CDR3 protein: CSAHPDYLQYF

V gene: TRBV18
J gene: TRBJ1-5
D gene: .
clone size: .
CDR3 DNA: TGTGCCAGCTCACTTGGACGGGGGGTTAGCAATCAGCCCCAGCATTTT
CDR3 protein: CASSLGRGVSNQPQHF

V gene: TRBV5-6
J gene: TRBJ2-3
D gene: TRBD2
clone size: .
CDR3 DNA: TGTGCCAGCAGCTTGGGCCACGGGGGACTAAATTGGGATACGCAGTATTTT
CDR3 protein: CASSLGHGGLNWDTQYF

V gene: TRBV9
J gene: TRBJ1-3
D gene: .
clone size: .
CDR3 DNA: TGTGCCAGCAGCGTGGGGGGGCTCTTCTCTGGAAACACCATATATTTT
CDR3 protein: CASSVGGLFSGNTIYF

V gene: TRBV6-6
J gene: TRBJ1-2
D gene: TRBD1
clone size: .
CDR3 DNA: TGTGCCAGCAGTCGAGGGGACAGCGCTAACTATGGCTACACCTTC
CDR3 protein: CASSRGDSANYGYTF

V gene: TRBV6-1
J gene: TRBJ2-5
D gene: TRBD1
clone size: once
CDR3 DNA: TGTGCCAGCAGTGAAGTAGCAGGGGGTGAGACCCAGTACTTC
CDR3 protein: CASSEVAGGETQYF

V gene: TRBV18
J gene: TRBJ1-6
D gene: .
clone size: .
CDR3 DNA: TGTGCCAGCTCACCCAACCCCAGCTCCTATAATTCACCCCTCCACTTT
CDR3 protein: CASSPNPSSYNSPLHF

V gene: TRBV28
J gene: TRBJ2-7
D gene: .
clone size: .
CDR3 DNA: TGTGCCAGCAGTTTAATAGGGGTTGGCTACGAGCAGTACTTC
CDR3 protein: CASSLIGVGYEQYF

V gene: TRBV9
J gene: TRBJ2-7
D gene: .
clone size: once
CDR3 DNA: TGTGCCAGCAGCGTAGGAGGGCCGGACTACGAGCAGTACTTC
CDR3 protein: CASSVGGPDYEQYF

V gene: TRBV19
J gene: TRBJ1-2
D gene: .
clone size: .
CDR3 DNA: TGTGCCAGTAATCTACAGGGAAACCGTGGCTACACCTTC
CDR3 protein: CASNLQGNRGYTF

V gene: TRBV2
J gene: TRBJ2-1
D gene: TRBD2
clone size: .
CDR3 DNA: TGTGCCAGCAGCGTACGAGGGCGCGGGGGGAATGAGCAGTTCTTC
CDR3 protein: CASSVRGRGGNEQFF

V gene: TRBV11-2
J gene: TRBJ2-7
D gene: TRBD1
clone size: .
CDR3 DNA: TGTGCCAGCAGCTGGCAACAGGGGTACGAGCAGTACTTC
CDR3 protein: CASSWQQGYEQYF

V gene: TRBV28
J gene: TRBJ1-2
D gene: TRBD1
clone size: .
CDR3 DNA: TGTGCCAGCAGTTTGGCCGGGACAGTTTATGGCTACACCTTC
CDR3 protein: CASSLAGTVYGYTF

V gene: TRBV28
J gene: TRBJ1-1
D gene: .
clone size: few
CDR3 DNA: TGTGCCAGCGGGTATACCTCCTGGGCCGAAGCTTTCTTT
CDR3 protein: CASGYTSWAEAFF

V gene: TRBV7-2
J gene: TRBJ2-3
D gene: TRBD2
clone size: .
CDR3 DNA: TGTGCCAGCAGCCCCCGGTTAAGCGGGAGGTATACAGATACGCAGTATTTT
CDR3 protein: CASSPRLSGRYTDTQYF

V gene: TRBV6-5
J gene: TRBJ2-7
D gene: .
clone size: few
CDR3 DNA: TGTGCCAGCAGGCGATCCAGGGGCGAGCAGTACTTC
CDR3 protein: CASRRSRGEQYF

V gene: TRBV7-9
J gene: TRBJ2-2
D gene: TRBD2
clone size: .
CDR3 DNA: TGTGCCAGCAGCTTAGACCTAGCGGGGGCGAACACCGGGGAGCTGTTTTTT
CDR3 protein: CASSLDLAGANTGELFF

V gene: TRBV6-1
J gene: TRBJ1-6
D gene: .
clone size: once
CDR3 DNA: TGTGCCAGCAGTGAACAGGGTCCTTCACCCCTCCACTTT
CDR3 protein: CASSEQGPSPLHF

V gene: TRBV6-1
J gene: TRBJ2-1
D gene: .
clone size: .
CDR3 DNA: TGTGCCAGCAGTGAATCTGCCGGTGAGCAGTTCTTC
CDR3 protein: CASSESAGEQFF

V gene: TRBV28
J gene: TRBJ1-2
D gene: TRBD1
clone size: .
CDR3 DNA: TGTGCCAGCAGTCTTGGACAGGGAGGAGGCTATGGCTACACCTTC
CDR3 protein: CASSLGQGGGYGYTF

V gene: TRBV4-1
J gene: TRBJ2-1
D gene: .
clone size: .
CDR3 DNA: TGCGCCAGCAGCCAAGATCTCGGAGTTGCCTACAATGAGCAGTTCTTC
CDR3 protein: CASSQDLGVAYNEQFF

V gene: TRBV5-1
J gene: TRBJ2-3
D gene: TRBD1
clone size: .
CDR3 DNA: TGCGCCAGCAGCTTAGGTAGACAGGGGGCGTTGGATACGCAGTATTTT
CDR3 protein: CASSLGRQGALDTQYF

V gene: TRBV25-1
J gene: TRBJ1-1
D gene: .
clone size: few
CDR3 DNA: TGTGCCAGCAGGAGTCGAGTTGGCACTGAAGCTTTCTTT
CDR3 protein: CASRSRVGTEAFF

V gene: TRBV19
J gene: TRBJ1-1
D gene: TRBD1
clone size: .
CDR3 DNA: TGTGCCAGTAGTATAAATCGAGGACAGGGGAACACTGAAGCTTTCTTT
CDR3 protein: CASSINRGQGNTEAFF

V gene: TRBV5-4
J gene: TRBJ2-1
D gene: TRBD1
clone size: .
CDR3 DNA: TGTGCCAGCAGCCAGGGACAGGGGTTTAGTGAGCAGTTCTTC
CDR3 protein: CASSQGQGFSEQFF

V gene: TRBV27
J gene: TRBJ2-7
D gene: .
clone size: .
CDR3 DNA: TGTGCCAGCAGTTTAGTACCCGGGAGTGGCGAGCAGTACTTC
CDR3 protein: CASSLVPGSGEQYF

V gene: TRBV15
J gene: TRBJ2-5
D gene: .
clone size: .
CDR3 DNA: TGTGCCACCAGCAGACGCAGGGTACGTCAAGAGACCCAGTACTTC
CDR3 protein: CATSRRRVRQETQYF

V gene: TRBV7-8
J gene: TRBJ1-6
D gene: .
clone size: .
CDR3 DNA: TGTGCCAGCAGCTTTAAAGGGGATAGCTCCTATAATTCACCCCTCCACTTT
CDR3 protein: CASSFKGDSSYNSPLHF

V gene: TRBV5-1
J gene: TRBJ1-1
D gene: .
clone size: .
CDR3 DNA: TGCGCCAGCAAGCAGGAAATGAACACTGAAGCTTTCTTT
CDR3 protein: CASKQEMNTEAFF

V gene: TRBV20-1
J gene: TRBJ2-1
D gene: .
clone size: .
CDR3 DNA: TGCAGTGCCCCGGAGGTCAATGAGCAGTTCTTC
CDR3 protein: CSAPEVNEQFF

V gene: TRBV29-1
J gene: TRBJ2-7
D gene: .
clone size: .
CDR3 DNA: TGCAGCGTTGAGAAGACAGGAGTCTCCTACGAGCAGTACTTC
CDR3 protein: CSVEKTGVSYEQYF

V gene: TRBV27
J gene: TRBJ1-2
D gene: TRBD1
clone size: .
CDR3 DNA: TGTGCCAGCAGTTCTTGGCAGGGGGATGGCTACACCTTC
CDR3 protein: CASSSWQGDGYTF

V gene: TRBV27
J gene: TRBJ1-5
D gene: .
clone size: .
CDR3 DNA: TGTGCCAGCAGTTTGCCCGGTCAGCCCCAGCATTTT
CDR3 protein: CASSLPGQPQHF